This record concerns one T cell receptor (beta chain) sequence. Generated by immunoSEQ multiplex PCR, the TCRdb table keeps only in-frame clones and is missing some. The sample holds some 39,000 clones, 85% to 95% seen once. The sample is drawn from a study of T cell changes during pregnancy in multiple sclerosis. Losses at the gene ends were 4 bases for V and 0 bases for J; bases not matched to a gene: 3. CDR1 MNHNS and CDR2 SASEGT come from the germline V gene. The CDR3 spans 16 residues. Sequences were derived from CD4+ T cells from peripheral blood mononuclear cells, sampled in the third trimester of pregnancy. The receptor was derived from a female donor in good health, enrolled as a control in a pregnancy study. The chain carries TRBV6-1 and TRBJ2-3; 11 bases are shared with TRBD2. CDR3 in DNA: TGTGCCAGCAGTGCCCGACTAGCGGGAAGCACAGATACGCAGTATTTT. It encodes CASSARLAGSTDTQYF.